The rows below give T cell receptor beta chains drawn from one sample of a study of OX40 agonist ivuxolimab in advanced cancers. Generated by immunoSEQ multiplex PCR, the TCRdb table keeps only in-frame clones and is missing some. The sample has 75,000 to 95,000 clones, approximately 83% seen once. Sequences were derived from CD4+ or CD8+ T cells sorted from blood, sampled in a trial of the OX40 agonist ivuxolimab. These receptors originate from an adult with an advanced solid tumor such as melanoma, head and neck, liver or kidney cancer. Each CDR3 is given with its conserved first and last residue.

v_gene,CDR3aa
TRBV4-3,CASSQDLAQPQHF
TRBV19,CASRDSLYEQYF
TRBV7-3,CASSLWAGGQGTDTQYF
TRBV10-3,CAIRDRGENGYTF
TRBV27,CASSFISSRNEKLFF
TRBV18,CASSLDGPGLAGYNEQFF
TRBV7-2,CASSLEPSNYGYTF
TRBV27,CASSPSGRAMNEQFF
TRBV6-5,CASSGLAGGTDTQYF
TRBV5-1,CASSLEPPDTQYF
TRBV11-2,CASRNLTDTQYF
TRBV9,CASSGGQINQPQHF
TRBV7-2,CASSKAVGASGRRGEQFF
TRBV7-2,CASSLVAGEETQYF
TRBV7-2,CASSPRFVLRGRALDTQYF
TRBV28,CASSFSSGVVYEQYF
TRBV10-3,CAIRPLTGVDGYTF
TRBV15,CATSREDRGNQPQHF
TRBV30,CAWSVWLGGTYGTQYF
TRBV7-8,CASSPHGTGQYEQYF
TRBV7-2,CASSLGQGFGQPQHF
TRBV5-5,CASSFRDRDDRAEAFF
TRBV2,CASSGTGDYGYTF
TRBV27,CASSLTAANYGYTF
TRBV18,CASSPPGDRQTYEQYF
TRBV7-2,CASSLDWREQYF
TRBV30,CAWSRTSQAVYEAFF